Here is one T cell receptor beta chain with its context. The CDR3 contains 14 residues. Per germline, CDR1 LNHDA and CDR2 SQIVND (reference sequence). The V end lost 3 bases, the J end lost 6 bases, and 12 bases lay between the germline ends. This record comes from a study of blood T cell repertoires in COVID-19. Here immunoSEQ multiplex PCR was the method, and the copy in TCRdb shows in-frame clones only, minus some. The data contain more than 130,000 clones, around nine tenths of them singletons. The sample taken for sequencing was peripheral blood. The TCR comes from a woman aged 40 to 49 with acute or convalescent COVID-19. This chain uses TRBV19 with TRBJ2-1, with D perhaps matching TRBD2 (6 bases). CDR3 region: CASSIRSGVNEQFF. In nucleotides, the CDR3 is TGTGCCAGTAGTATTAGGTCGGGGGTCAATGAGCAGTTCTTC.